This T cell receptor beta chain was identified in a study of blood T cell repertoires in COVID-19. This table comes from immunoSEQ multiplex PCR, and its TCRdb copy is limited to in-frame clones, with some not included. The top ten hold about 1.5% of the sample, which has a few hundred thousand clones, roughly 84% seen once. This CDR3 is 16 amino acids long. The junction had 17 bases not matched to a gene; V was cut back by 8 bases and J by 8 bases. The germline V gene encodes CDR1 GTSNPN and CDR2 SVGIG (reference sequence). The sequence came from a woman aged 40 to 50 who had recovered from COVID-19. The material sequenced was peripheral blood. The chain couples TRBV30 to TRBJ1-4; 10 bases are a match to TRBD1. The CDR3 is CAGTRTGGTVGEKLFF. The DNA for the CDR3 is TGTGCCGGGACACGGACAGGGGGAACAGTTGGAGAAAAACTGTTTTTT.